Following are 22 T cell receptor beta chains from one sample sequenced in a study of T cells expressing NK-cell markers. With the 5' RACE reads reprocessed, TCRdb shows one record per CDR3 protein and no DNA. The listing records over 120,000 distinct CDR3 sequences. Sequenced material: blood T cells: a sorted CD56 or NKG2C T cell subset, CD4+ or CD8+ T cells, or bulk PBMC T cells (not recorded which). Receptor source: a man between 18 and 29 years old in good health.

The chain combines TRBV7-7 with TRBJ2-2; TCRdb designates TRBD2, a call that cannot be tested without DNA. Germline V gives CDR1 SSHAT, CDR2 FNYEAQ (reference sequence). The CDR3 contains 16 residues. The CDR3 region is CASSKGVAGATGELFF.

The J gene is TRBJ2-2, the V gene TRBV7-6; no DNA is available, so the TRBD1 call from TCRdb remains unchecked. The CDR3 extends over 17 amino acids. Per the germline V gene, CDR1 is SGHVS and CDR2 is FNYEAQ. CDR3: CASSLDLDSENTGELFF.

V is TRBV27 and J is TRBJ2-6. The CDR3 has 16 amino acids. Germline V gives CDR1 MNHEY, CDR2 SMNVEV (reference sequence). CDR3 region: CASSFLTGSGANVLTF.

The chain employs TRBV5-5 and TRBJ2-1; TCRdb returns TRBD2, unconfirmable since there is no DNA. The CDR3 extends over 13 amino acids. Germline V gives CDR1 SGHKS, CDR2 YYEKEE (reference sequence). CDR3 sequence: CASLERPYGGQFF. The variable domain in full, with the rest retrieved from reference TRBV5-5 and TRBJ2-1, is DAGVTQSPTHLIKTRGQQVTLRCSPISGHKSVSWYQQVLGQGPQFIFQYYEKEERGRGNFPDRFSARQFPNYSSELNVNALLLGDSALYLCASLERPYGGQFFGPGTRLTVL.

The J gene is TRBJ1-4, the V gene TRBV7-9; the D call from TCRdb, TRBD1, cannot be confirmed without DNA. In germline, CDR1 is SEHNR, CDR2 FQNEAQ (reference sequence). The CDR3 extends over 16 amino acids. The chain's CDR3 is CASSLGQGPTNEKLFF.

The V call is TRBV2, the J call TRBJ2-3; TCRdb gives TRBD1 as the D gene, but with no DNA this cannot be confirmed. This CDR3 spans 18 amino acids. In germline, CDR1 is SNHLY, CDR2 FYNNEI. The CDR3 sequence is CASSEQGGAFFGTDTQYF.

The chain is built from TRBV24-1 and TRBJ2-7; TCRdb calls TRBD1, which cannot be checked without DNA. The CDR3 is made up of 13 amino acids. Germline CDR1 and CDR2: KGHDR and SFDVKD. CDR3 protein: CATSEPGLGEQYF.

The chain is built from TRBV6-2 or TRBV6-3 and TRBJ2-1; checking the TCRdb D call of TRBD2 is not possible without DNA. This CDR3 has 17 amino acids. Germline CDR1 MNHEY, CDR2 SVGEGT. CDR3: CASRLTIRTSGYNEQFF.

CDR3 in amino acids: CASNLLAPSSYNEQFF. The gene calls are TRBV6-2 or TRBV6-3 and TRBJ2-1. The germline V gene has CDR1 MNHEY and CDR2 SVGEGT. The CDR3 has 16 residues.

V and J are TRBV10-3 and TRBJ2-2; TCRdb names TRBD1, which stays unverified in the absence of DNA. Germline values: CDR1 ENHRY, CDR2 SYGVKD. The CDR3 totals 16 residues. This CDR3 is CATRARGFFSTGELFF.

This chain links TRBV29-1 with TRBJ2-1; TCRdb lists TRBD2, though no DNA is available to test this call. This CDR3 has 16 residues. Per germline, CDR1 SQVTM and CDR2 ANQGSEA. CDR3 region: CSVDASGRDSYNEQFF.

CDR3 region: CASKGFGRDRRGDTQYF. The J gene is TRBJ2-3, the V gene TRBV6-1; TCRdb picks TRBD1, but there is no DNA to check that call. Looked up from germline, CDR1 is MNHNS and CDR2 is SASEGT. The CDR3 runs 17 residues.

The V and J genes are TRBV7-2 and TRBJ2-7. Germline assignment: CDR1 SGHTA and CDR2 FQGNSA. This CDR3 is 16 amino acids long. The CDR3 loop reads CASSLAPIPEGYEQYF. The entire variable domain, with the rest obtained from reference TRBV7-2 and TRBJ2-7, is as follows: GAGVSQSPSNKVTEKGKDVELRCDPISGHTALYWYRQSLGQGLEFLIYFQGNSAPDKSGLPSDRFSAERTGGSVSTLTIQRTQQEDSAVYLCASSLAPIPEGYEQYFGPGTRLTVT.

This chain links TRBV12-3 or TRBV12-4 with TRBJ2-1. This CDR3 spans 12 amino acids. CDR3 loop: CASSLGKLMQFF.

This chain links TRBV30 with TRBJ2-7; lacking DNA, the TRBD2 call made by TCRdb goes unchecked. This CDR3 contains 13 residues. Germline V gene sequence: CDR1 GTSNPN, CDR2 SVGIG (reference sequence). The CDR3 loop is CACSPSGSGEQYF.

This rearrangement joins TRBV20-1 to TRBJ2-3; TCRdb proposes TRBD1, but this gene call is untestable without DNA. The CDR3 spans 14 residues. Germline loops: CDR1 DFQATT, CDR2 SNEGSKA (reference sequence). CDR3: CSAPGTRRADTQYF.

The CDR3 sequence is CATRGSGETQYF. V is TRBV6-6 and J is TRBJ2-5; as DNA is missing, the TRBD2 call by TCRdb cannot be tested. The CDR3 is 12 residues long. CDR1 MNHNY and CDR2 SVGAGI come from the germline V gene (reference sequence).

The chain recombines TRBV11-3 with TRBJ2-5; TCRdb lists TRBD1, though no DNA is available to test this call. The CDR3 consists of 15 residues. The V gene's germline CDR1 is SGHNT and CDR2 YENEEA. The CDR3 loop is CASSASGGVQETQYF.

The chain is built from TRBV4-1 and TRBJ2-7; TCRdb's D call of TRBD1 is untestable without DNA. The germline CDR1 and CDR2 sequences are MGHRA and YSYEKL. There are 18 residues in the CDR3. The CDR3 is CASSQDTFFGQGAQEQYF.

This rearrangement joins TRBV20-1 to TRBJ2-4; TCRdb lists TRBD2, though no DNA is available to test this call. Germline lookup yields CDR1 DFQATT and CDR2 SNEGSKA (reference sequence). CDR3 length equals 14 residues. The CDR3 here is CSAGRLGEGNIQYF.

The chain is built from TRBV12-3 or TRBV12-4 and TRBJ2-7; TCRdb lists TRBD1, though no DNA is available to test this call. The CDR3 has 16 amino acids. CDR3 region: CASSPVGGQGAPQQYF.

V usage is TRBV12-3 or TRBV12-4 and J usage is TRBJ2-1; the D call of TRBD2 rests on TCRdb alone, since no DNA is present to check it. The CDR3 runs 12 residues. This CDR3 is CASSPEGNEQFF.